These 30 T cell receptor beta chains share one sample of origin, sequenced in a study of early T cells in non-severe SARS-CoV-2 infection. TCRdb re-analysed the 5' RACE reads in MiXCR, keeping a single row per CDR3 protein. Here the sample spans roughly 92,000 distinct CDR3 sequences, around 12% being singletons. The starting material was whole blood, obtained at baseline. These receptors all stem from an adult who was a healthcare worker with PCR-confirmed SARS-CoV-2 infection or an uninfected control (not recorded which).

This clonotype showed up just a few times. The V call is TRBV27, the J call TRBJ2-1; D might be TRBD2 (5 bases). CDR1 is MNHEY and CDR2 is SMNVEV in the germline V gene (reference sequence). V was trimmed by 5 bases and J by 3 bases, leaving 17 bases between them. The CDR3 is 16 residues long. The CDR3 sequence is CASSPPGSRSYNEQFF. The CDR3 coding sequence is TGTGCCAGCAGTCCACCGGGATCTAGGAGCTACAATGAGCAGTTCTTC.

V usage is TRBV5-6 and J usage is TRBJ2-5; no reliable D call. This CDR3 is built from 14 residues. Between the trimmed V and J ends, which lost 0 bases and 4 bases, there was a span of 10 bases. Germline CDR1 SGHDT, CDR2 YYEEEE. The CDR3 nucleotides read TGTGCCAGCAGCTTGGTGTCCTTAAGAGAGACCCAGTACTTC. This translates into CASSLVSLRETQYF.

This clonotype was seen a few times. The V gene is TRBV5-6, the J gene TRBJ2-2; tentatively, D is TRBD2 (5 bases). The CDR3 is made up of 13 amino acids. Trimming shortened V by 3 bases and J by 5 bases, and 8 bases separated the two germline ends. CDR1 SGHDT and CDR2 YYEEEE come from the germline V gene. CDR3 sequence reads: CASSWRITGELFF. DNA for the CDR3: TGTGCCAGCAGCTGGAGGATTACCGGGGAGCTGTTTTTT. The complete variable domain, with remaining parts taken from reference TRBV5-6 and TRBJ2-2, reads DAGVTQSPTHLIKTRGQQVTLRCSPKSGHDTVSWYQQALGQGPQFIFQYYEEEERQRGNFPDRFSGHQFPNYSSELNVNALLLGDSALYLCASSWRITGELFFGEGSRLTVL.

This clonotype showed up just a few times. V is TRBV10-1 and J is TRBJ2-1; 11 bases align to TRBD1. V lost 5 bases and J lost 5; bases outside the gene matches: 5. Germline values: CDR1 WNHNN, CDR2 SYGVQD (reference sequence). The CDR3 has 15 amino acids. CDR3 residues: CASSTPGQGDNEQFF. CDR3 nucleotide sequence: TGCGCCAGCAGTACCCCGGGACAGGGGGACAATGAGCAGTTCTTC.

The V and J genes are TRBV11-2 and TRBJ2-5, with TRBD1 matching over 9 bases. The germline V gene has CDR1 SGHAT and CDR2 FQNNGV. V was clipped by 0 bases and J by 6 bases; unmatched bases: 5. This CDR3 is built from 15 residues. CDR3 nucleotides: TGTGCCAGCAGCTTAGATGGGGACAGGGTCAAGACCCAGTACTTC. Translating gives CASSLDGDRVKTQYF. The full variable domain, with the rest looked up from reference TRBV11-2 and TRBJ2-5, is EAGVAQSPRYKIIEKRQSVAFWCNPISGHATLYWYQQILGQGPKLLIQFQNNGVVDDSQLPKDRFSAERLKGVDSTLKIQPAKLEDSAVYLCASSLDGDRVKTQYFGPGTRLLVL.

The chain combines TRBV3-1 with TRBJ2-3, with a tentative D call TRBD2 (5 bases). V was shortened by 4 bases and J by 4 bases, with 18 bases between the two germline ends. Germline assignment: CDR1 LGHDT and CDR2 YNNKEL (reference sequence). The CDR3 consists of 16 residues. In nucleotides, the CDR3 is TGTGCCAGCAGCCCTCTCGGGGATTCTATGGCAGATACGCAGTATTTT. It translates to CASSPLGDSMADTQYF.

This clonotype was picked up many times. The genes are TRBV3-1 and TRBJ2-3; D gene ambiguous. The V gene's germline CDR1 is LGHDT and CDR2 YNNKEL (reference sequence). With 3 bases removed from V and 4 bases from J, the gap between germline ends came to 5 bases. This CDR3 region has 12 residues. The CDR3 DNA reads TGTGCCAGCAGCCATCGTGCAGATACGCAGTATTTT. It encodes CASSHRADTQYF.

This clonotype has a handful of counts. The chain uses TRBV2 and TRBJ2-5, with TRBD1 as a possible D gene (6 bases). V shed 3 bases and J shed 5 bases, with 13 bases lying between them. Germline loops: CDR1 SNHLY, CDR2 FYNNEI. The CDR3 is 14 amino acids. In DNA form, the CDR3 reads TGTGCCAGCAGTGAGGGACACCAAGAGGAGACCCAGTACTTC. It is translated as CASSEGHQEETQYF.

This clonotype was observed many times. This chain uses TRBV11-2 with TRBJ2-5; D not certain. The CDR3 length is 13 residues. V shed 1 base and J shed 1 base, with 4 bases lying between them. Germline CDR1 is SGHAT and CDR2 is FQNNGV. The chain's CDR3 is CASSLGRQETQYF. The CDR3 DNA reads as TGTGCCAGCAGCTTAGGACGCCAAGAGACCCAGTACTTC.

This clonotype was picked up a small number of times. The rearrangement links TRBV28 to TRBJ2-7; possible D gene TRBD1, 5 bases. Germline V gives CDR1 MDHEN, CDR2 SYDVKM. Trimming cost V 3 bases and J 9 bases, with 12 bases left between them. The CDR3 has 12 residues. In DNA form, the CDR3 reads TGTGCCAGCAGTTTGAAGGGTAGGGGGCAGTACTTC. This encodes CASSLKGRGQYF.

This clonotype has a count of ten or more. V and J are TRBV11-2 and TRBJ1-2; perhaps TRBD1 as D (6 bases). The CDR3 sequence is 13 residues long. V lost 3 bases and J 5 bases, leaving 10 bases between the germline ends. CDR1 is SGHAT and CDR2 is FQNNGV in the germline V gene. CDR3 in amino acids: CASSFDRPYGYTF. The CDR3 DNA reads TGTGCCAGCAGCTTTGACAGGCCTTATGGCTACACCTTC.

This clonotype has a count of ten or more. The V call is TRBV28, the J call TRBJ2-3; 9 bases line up with TRBD1. With V trimmed by 4 bases and J by 2 bases, 10 bases remained unmatched. CDR1 and CDR2 from the germline V gene are MDHEN and SYDVKM. The CDR3 extends over 17 amino acids. The chain's CDR3 is CASSSRDRDPFTDTQYF. CDR3 coding DNA: TGTGCCAGCAGTTCCCGGGACAGGGATCCTTTCACAGATACGCAGTATTTT.

This clonotype was seen a handful of times. This chain joins TRBV20-1 and TRBJ2-1; D is undetermined. The germline V and J ends were trimmed by 5 bases and 3 bases, with 11 bases remaining between them. Germline values: CDR1 DFQATT, CDR2 SNEGSKA (reference sequence). This CDR3 contains 13 residues. CDR3 in DNA: TGCAGTGCTCCCAGTCCGGTCTACAATGAGCAGTTCTTC. This translates into CSAPSPVYNEQFF.

This clonotype was seen many times. The rearrangement links TRBV20-1 to TRBJ1-2, with 7 bases aligning to TRBD1. V dropped 7 bases and J dropped 6; count of bases not matched to a gene: 5. The germline V gene encodes CDR1 DFQATT and CDR2 SNEGSKA (reference sequence). This CDR3 contains 11 residues. The CDR3 loop reads CSGTTGNGYTF. CDR3 DNA: TGCAGTGGCACGACAGGGAATGGCTACACCTTC.

This clonotype was detected a few times. V and J are TRBV18 and TRBJ1-1, with D uncertain. Germline loops: CDR1 KGHSH, CDR2 LQKENI. V was trimmed by 5 bases and J by 1 base, leaving 14 bases between them. The CDR3 consists of 15 residues. CDR3 residues: CASSVAWSANTEAFF. The CDR3 DNA follows: TGTGCCAGCTCAGTCGCATGGTCCGCGAACACTGAAGCTTTCTTT.

This clonotype was picked up a small number of times. An end of the junction does not agree with germline; a read error may underlie this. This chain joins TRBV2 and TRBJ1-2; 7 bases are a match to TRBD1. Germline V CDR1 and CDR2: SNHLY, FYNNEI. The CDR3 has 12 amino acids. DNA for the CDR3: TGTGCCAGCACTCGGGACAGCCCTGTAACCCGCTTC. Amino acids: CASTRDSPVTRF. Using reference TRBV2 and TRBJ1-2 for the parts outside the CDR3, the full variable domain is EPEVTQTPSHQVTQMGQEVILRCVPISNHLYFYWYRQILGQKVEFLVSFYNNEISEKSEIFDDQFSVERPDGSNFTLKIRSTKLEDSAMYFCASTRDSPVTRFGSGTRLTVV.

This clonotype was counted many times. The chain employs TRBV6-6 and TRBJ1-5; D unresolved. Germline CDR1 reads MNHNY; CDR2 reads SVGAGI (reference sequence). The CDR3 has 14 amino acids. V was cut by 7 bases and J by 6 bases, with 16 bases left in between. In DNA, the CDR3 is TGTGCCAGCACGGGCGGGATACTATCTCAGCCCCAGCATTTT. Its translation: CASTGGILSQPQHF.

There are many counts of this clonotype. The chain has TRBV12-3 or TRBV12-4 and TRBJ1-5; 10 nucleotides agree with TRBD1. This CDR3 has 13 residues. J was trimmed by 5 bases and V by 5 bases; bases with no gene match: 0. CDR3 sequence: CASSGQGDQPQHF. The CDR3 DNA sequence: TGTGCCAGCAGTGGACAGGGGGATCAGCCCCAGCATTTT.

This clonotype is categorized as medium-sized. The J gene is TRBJ2-3, the V gene TRBV10-3; tentatively, D is TRBD1 (6 bases). This CDR3 comprises 13 residues. CDR1 is ENHRY, CDR2 SYGVKD, per germline. V gave up 2 bases and J gave up 5 bases, with 8 bases separating them. The CDR3 nucleotides are TGTGCCATCAGTGAGCAGGGGAAAGATACGCAGTATTTT. Its protein is CAISEQGKDTQYF.

There are many counts of this clonotype. The chain is built from TRBV11-2 and TRBJ2-1; the match to TRBD2 covers 8 bases. After removal of 8 bases from V and 5 bases from J, the junction contained 17 bases not matched to a gene. Germline CDR1 is SGHAT and CDR2 is FQNNGV. The CDR3 has 17 residues. The CDR3 is CASRGERGRPANNEQFF. The CDR3 bases are TGTGCCAGCCGCGGGGAGCGGGGGAGGCCGGCGAACAATGAGCAGTTCTTC.

This clonotype was counted a few times. The rearrangement links TRBV7-8 to TRBJ2-1; 7 bases align to TRBD2. J lost 8 bases, V lost 2 bases, and 6 bases had no gene match. CDR1 is SGHVS and CDR2 is FQNEAQ in the germline V gene. The CDR3 has 14 residues. The CDR3 region has the DNA TGTGCCAGCAGCTTACTTAAGGGAGGGGATGAGCAGTTCTTC. Its translation: CASSLLKGGDEQFF.

This clonotype came up a few times. The chain recombines TRBV28 with TRBJ2-1, with 8 bases identical to TRBD2. J lost 6 bases, V lost 3 bases, and 10 bases had no gene match. CDR3 length equals 16 residues. Germline values: CDR1 MDHEN, CDR2 SYDVKM. The CDR3 coding sequence is TGTGCCAGCAGTTTCCCAGGTAGCGGGGATATCAATGAGCAGTTCTTC. Protein sequence: CASSFPGSGDINEQFF.

In its sample, this clonotype was seen many times. CDR3 coding DNA: TGTGCCAGCAGCTTGGGCAGACGGAACACCGGGGAGCTGTTTTTT. Its protein is CASSLGRRNTGELFF. The rearrangement links TRBV12-3 or TRBV12-4 to TRBJ2-2, with D unresolved. There are 15 residues in the CDR3. The ends were cut back, 6 bases at V and 1 base at J, with 12 bases in the middle.

This clonotype occurred many times. CDR3 loop: CASSLRLAGAFEQFF. The CDR3 DNA follows: TGTGCCAGCAGCTTGCGACTAGCGGGAGCTTTTGAGCAGTTCTTC. This sequence joins TRBV11-2 and TRBJ2-1; 12 nucleotides match TRBD2. CDR3 length equals 15 residues. Germline V gene lookup returns CDR1 SGHAT and CDR2 FQNNGV. Germline trimming cut 3 bases from V and 9 bases from J; bases unmatched to any gene: 6.

This clonotype was seen only a few times. The J gene is TRBJ2-7, the V gene TRBV6-1; 7 bases map to TRBD1. V dropped 4 bases and J dropped 6; count of bases not matched to a gene: 15. CDR1 is MNHNS, CDR2 SASEGT, per germline. CDR3 size: 16 residues. CDR3 sequence reads: CASSVDRQLGFGEQYF. The CDR3 DNA follows: TGTGCCAGCAGTGTGGACAGGCAGCTCGGGTTTGGCGAGCAGTACTTC.

V is TRBV19 and J is TRBJ2-3; D unresolved. There are 14 residues in the CDR3. Germline lookup yields CDR1 LNHDA and CDR2 SQIVND (reference sequence). V was shortened by 10 bases and J by 2 bases, with 16 bases between the two germline ends. In nucleotides, the CDR3 is TGTGCCACCTCGCCCCGGGCCCACACAGATACGCAGTATTTT. It codes for CATSPRAHTDTQYF.

The rearrangement links TRBV7-2 to TRBJ2-1; no clear D gene. This CDR3 region has 14 residues. CDR1 and CDR2 from the germline V gene are SGHTA and FQGNSA. Trimming took 3 bases from V and 4 from J, leaving 10 bases between them. CDR3 DNA: TGTGCCAGCAGCTTCGGCGGCGTTTACAATGAGCAGTTCTTC. It yields the protein CASSFGGVYNEQFF.

The chain is built from TRBV20-1 and TRBJ1-6; D not resolved. Trimming shortened V by 4 bases and J by 0 bases, and 10 bases separated the two germline ends. In germline, CDR1 is DFQATT, CDR2 SNEGSKA (reference sequence). CDR3 length: 15 residues. The CDR3 DNA is TGCAGTGCTAAAGAGGGCGGCTCCTATAATTCACCCCTCCACTTT. It yields the protein CSAKEGGSYNSPLHF.

This clonotype was detected only a few times. The chain joins TRBV18 to TRBJ1-3, with 11 bases that match TRBD1. Trimming cost V 3 bases and J 4 bases; bases outside gene matches: 11. Germline assignment: CDR1 KGHSH and CDR2 LQKENI. There are 18 residues in the CDR3. CDR3 amino acids: CASSPGTGGTGGGNTIYF. CDR3 DNA sequence: TGTGCCAGCTCACCCGGGACAGGGGGGACTGGAGGAGGAAACACCATATATTTT. Full variable domain (outside the CDR3, taken from reference TRBV18 and TRBJ1-3): NAGVMQNPRHLVRRRGQEARLRCSPMKGHSHVYWYRQLPEEGLKFMVYLQKENIIDESGMPKERFSAEFPKEGPSILRIQQVVRGDSAAYFCASSPGTGGTGGGNTIYFGEGSWLTVV.

J is TRBJ1-2 and V is TRBV7-9; D possibly corresponds to TRBD1 (5 bases). The CDR3 spans 13 residues. Germline CDR1 SEHNR, CDR2 FQNEAQ (reference sequence). The ends were cut back, 3 bases at V and 6 bases at J, with 11 bases in the middle. The CDR3 here is CASSFGQGNGYTF. The CDR3 DNA reads TGTGCCAGCAGCTTCGGTCAGGGAAATGGCTACACCTTC.